This TCR beta chain was captured by sequencing in a study of cytomegalovirus exposure and HLA in healthy donors. Study-level results: Among TCR beta chains of equal frequency, HLA-associated ones were more clonally expanded in a later analysis. The study dropped some indistinguishable V segments, TRBV6-2 and TRBV6-3 among them. A later analysis reportedly found that, within productive TCRs, an Asian-associated ancestry cluster had fewer N-insertions than the mean observed across the roughly 730 donors.

On this clone itself: Its antigen is as yet unknown.

Per the germline V gene, CDR1 is SGDLS and CDR2 is YYNGEE. The CDR3 loop spans 16 amino acids. V shed 4 bases and J 2 bases; nucleotides not matched to a gene: 10. PCR used 60 Vbeta primers and 13 Jbeta primers. Clones were sequenced by immunoSEQ multiplex PCR, and TCRdb holds only the in-frame ones, with some missing. The table lists around 170,000 clones, around four fifths of them singletons. While unrecorded immune exposures were likely, the donors were nominally healthy when sampled. The clonotype comes from a woman aged 45 to 65 in good health and CMV-seropositive. The source material was PBMCs. The genes are TRBV9 and TRBJ2-7; 9 nucleotides match TRBD1. The chain's CDR3 is CASSLTGTGRAYEQYF. The CDR3 DNA follows: TGTGCCAGCAGCTTGACCGGGACAGGGAGGGCCTACGAGCAGTACTTC.